This record covers a single TCR beta chain. Germline lookup yields CDR1 LNHDA and CDR2 SQIVND (reference sequence). This CDR3 comprises 16 residues. The trim removed 3 bases at V and 1 base at J, leaving 7 bases unmatched. Per the original methods: Estimated nucleated cell counts came from reference gene primer amplification. The data were produced by immunoSEQ multiplex PCR, yet TCRdb's version contains in-frame clones alone and is incomplete. That table supplies the V and J calls and clone size; D and trimming were determined from the DNA. The sample records 100,000 or so clones, 81% being singletons. The record originates from a study of blood T cell repertoires in COVID-19. Background on the study: Sites in the United States, Italy and Spain provided acute and convalescent COVID-19 samples. Nucleic acid was either cDNA or gDNA, and it came from T cells, B-cell-depleted T cells, or PBMCs.

The specimen was peripheral blood. The chain recombines TRBV19 with TRBJ1-1; 8 nucleotides line up with TRBD1. The receptor was derived from a man aged 55 to 70 with acute or convalescent COVID-19. CDR3 protein: CASSILSGTGNTEAFF. In DNA form, the CDR3 reads TGTGCCAGTAGTATTCTCTCAGGGACAGGGAACACTGAAGCTTTCTTT.